The present entry profiles one T cell receptor (beta chain) with its context. Its antigen remains unidentified. Under the authors' procedure: Junction-only immunoSEQ sequences carried no quality scores, so filtering differed. Some clones are missing from TCRdb's copy, which holds only in-frame ones; the method was immunoSEQ multiplex PCR. V and J calls and clone size are as listed in that table; D and trimming were resolved from the DNA. In the table there are about 500,000 clones, around 77% of which are singletons. This specimen belongs to a study of shared clonotypes between healthy human individuals. The CDR3 has 14 residues. Germline loops: CDR1 MDHEN, CDR2 SYDVKM. J lost 3 bases, V lost 5 bases, and 5 bases had no gene match. Points from the study as a whole: Donor scarcity curtailed the genetic and exposure-history diversity represented herein.

This TCR derives from a woman aged 40 to 55 in good health. Some clones in this sample may be carry-over from other donors' samples. Specimen: PBMCs. The rearrangement joins TRBV28 to TRBJ2-5; TRBD1 matches at 8 bases. The CDR3 loop reads CASSPTTGEETQYF. The CDR3 DNA reads TGTGCCAGCAGTCCGACGACAGGGGAAGAGACCCAGTACTTC.